Below, one TCR beta chain is given with its context. Trimming pared 1 base from V and 7 bases from J, leaving 16 bases between. This CDR3 spans 16 amino acids. Germline CDR1 reads SEHNR; CDR2 reads FQNEAQ (reference sequence). In the source study's methods: Reference gene primer amplification yielded estimated nucleated cell counts. Generated by immunoSEQ multiplex PCR, the TCRdb table keeps only in-frame clones and is missing some. V and J calls and clone size are as listed in that table; D and trimming were resolved from the DNA. The table includes 230,000 or so clones, approximately 90% detected once. Across 24 US areas, participants ranged in age from 18 to 89 years. The data were taken from a study of blood T cell repertoires in COVID-19. Across the whole study: Sites in the United States, Italy and Spain provided acute and convalescent COVID-19 samples.

The chain joins TRBV7-9 to TRBJ1-4; D unclear. This receptor was obtained from a woman aged 25 to 39 who had recovered from COVID-19. Input material: PBMCs or T cells enriched from blood (not recorded which). CDR3 protein: CASSLGRALRGEKLFF. DNA of the CDR3: TGTGCCAGCAGCTTAGGGAGGGCGCTCAGAGGTGAAAAACTGTTTTTT.